This T cell receptor (beta chain) was captured by sequencing in a study of blood T cell repertoires in COVID-19. Turning to the study itself: The origin of the acute and convalescent COVID-19 samples was the United States, Italy and Spain. From T cells, B-cell-depleted T cells, or PBMCs came the material, which was cDNA or gDNA.

Germline V gene data show CDR1 as LGHNT and CDR2 as FRNRAP. V was shortened by 0 bases and J by 6 bases, with 11 bases between the two germline ends. CDR3 length: 15 amino acids. As handled by the study authors: The authors estimated nucleated cell counts from reference gene primer amplification. Clones were read by immunoSEQ multiplex PCR, and TCRdb kept only the in-frame ones, dropping some. D and trimming come from the DNA, and the V and J calls and clone size come from that table. The table records about 180,000 clones, 84% of them present only once. The chain carries TRBV12-5 and TRBJ2-2; D perhaps matches TRBD2 (6 bases). Sequenced input: peripheral blood. The clonotype was recovered from a human donor in a cohort sampled during active COVID-19. The DNA for the CDR3 is TGTGCTAGTGGTTTGGTCGGAGGGACCGCCGGGGAGCTGTTTTTT. Translation gives CASGLVGGTAGELFF.